This T cell receptor beta chain was observed in a study of T cell responses to AZD1222 COVID-19 vaccine. From germline, CDR1 is LNHDA and CDR2 SQIVND (reference sequence). V lost 3 bases to trimming and J lost 4 bases, with 9 bases between them. The CDR3 is made up of 13 amino acids. TCRdb's copy holds only in-frame clones and misses some; the assay was immunoSEQ multiplex PCR. The sample gives about 120,000 clones, roughly 88% of which show up once; 3.9% is in the top ten. Study findings and constraints: Repertoires were obtained only post-peak T cell response.

Worth noting for this clone: The target antigen is unknown.

The chain is built from TRBV19 and TRBJ1-2, with D possibly being TRBD1 (5 bases). The sequence was collected from an adult in good health. Sequenced here: peripheral blood, sampled on day 0 of MenACWY control vaccination. CDR3 amino acids: CASSISGSYGYTF. The CDR3 DNA reads TGTGCCAGTAGTATTTCAGGGAGCTATGGCTACACCTTC.